These T cell receptor beta chains were read from a single sample in a study of CXCR3-negative and CXCR3-positive naive CD8 T cells. With the 5' RACE reads reprocessed, TCRdb shows one record per CDR3 protein and no DNA. Recorded for this sample: some 64,000 distinct CDR3 sequences. The source material was naive CXCR3+ CD8+ T cells from blood. All receptors come from a human donor in good health. Some clones in this sample may be carry-over from other donors' samples. CDR3s include the opening cysteine and the closing phenylalanine or tryptophan. Some rows have no size entry. The others give once, few or many, or a class for an expanded clone.

j_call: TRBJ2-5
v_call: TRBV29-1
clone_size: NA
cdr3_aa: CSVEDRGTGRPQETQYF

j_call: TRBJ2-3
v_call: TRBV2
clone_size: NA
cdr3_aa: CATDNLGREKNTDTQYF

j_call: TRBJ2-1
v_call: TRBV7-3
clone_size: NA
cdr3_aa: CASSLVSENNEQFF

j_call: TRBJ2-1
v_call: TRBV29-1
clone_size: NA
cdr3_aa: CSVGTPTYNEQFF

j_call: TRBJ2-2
v_call: TRBV2
clone_size: NA
cdr3_aa: CASLGQATGELFF

j_call: TRBJ2-1
v_call: TRBV12-3/TRBV12-4
clone_size: NA
cdr3_aa: CASTDRSSPNEQFF

j_call: TRBJ1-2
v_call: TRBV7-2
clone_size: NA
cdr3_aa: CASSFYRGGDYGYTF

j_call: TRBJ2-5
v_call: TRBV11-2
clone_size: NA
cdr3_aa: CASSYGTGSFETQYF

j_call: TRBJ2-1
v_call: TRBV7-9
clone_size: NA
cdr3_aa: CASSPLAGPYNEQFF

j_call: TRBJ2-7
v_call: TRBV19
clone_size: NA
cdr3_aa: CASSHAGQGYEQYF

j_call: TRBJ2-7
v_call: TRBV28
clone_size: NA
cdr3_aa: CASSPGTGFYEQYF

j_call: TRBJ2-7
v_call: TRBV7-6
clone_size: NA
cdr3_aa: CASSSASYEQYF

j_call: TRBJ1-1
v_call: TRBV4-2
clone_size: NA
cdr3_aa: CASSQEGRIEAFF

j_call: TRBJ2-7
v_call: TRBV6-2/TRBV6-3
clone_size: NA
cdr3_aa: CASSPRSGRAYEQYF

j_call: TRBJ2-7
v_call: TRBV5-6
clone_size: NA
cdr3_aa: CASSFRGVFYEQYF

j_call: TRBJ2-3
v_call: TRBV28
clone_size: NA
cdr3_aa: CASSPIAGGPDTQYF

j_call: TRBJ2-2
v_call: TRBV5-6
clone_size: NA
cdr3_aa: CASSATSDGELFF

j_call: TRBJ1-4
v_call: TRBV6-5
clone_size: NA
cdr3_aa: CASSPGTGSEKLFF

j_call: TRBJ1-1
v_call: TRBV15
clone_size: NA
cdr3_aa: CATSRTPIIDRGIPRGAFF

j_call: TRBJ1-3
v_call: TRBV11-2
clone_size: NA
cdr3_aa: CASSLVGRSSGNTIYF

j_call: TRBJ1-1
v_call: TRBV6-6
clone_size: NA
cdr3_aa: CASTMRWTGGSGTEAFF

j_call: TRBJ1-1
v_call: TRBV29-1
clone_size: NA
cdr3_aa: CSVGQQNTEAFF

j_call: TRBJ2-3
v_call: TRBV29-1
clone_size: NA
cdr3_aa: CSSGGGSTDTQYF

j_call: TRBJ1-1
v_call: TRBV4-1
clone_size: NA
cdr3_aa: CASGGQGAEDTEAFF

j_call: TRBJ1-2
v_call: TRBV5-5
clone_size: medium-sized
cdr3_aa: CASSQEKGNYGYTF

j_call: TRBJ2-3
v_call: TRBV7-2
clone_size: NA
cdr3_aa: CASSYMGLGGTQYF

j_call: TRBJ1-4
v_call: TRBV7-9
clone_size: NA
cdr3_aa: CASSGEWGSTNEKLFF

j_call: TRBJ2-7
v_call: TRBV14
clone_size: NA
cdr3_aa: CASSSVGQEVFEQYF

j_call: TRBJ2-7
v_call: TRBV11-2
clone_size: NA
cdr3_aa: CASSNPLRGAREQYF

j_call: TRBJ2-1
v_call: TRBV6-5
clone_size: NA
cdr3_aa: CASSYSGQEAYNEQFF

j_call: TRBJ1-4
v_call: TRBV10-3
clone_size: NA
cdr3_aa: CAISESRETNEKLFF

j_call: TRBJ2-7
v_call: TRBV4-3
clone_size: NA
cdr3_aa: CASSPGTSGGSTYEQYF

j_call: TRBJ2-7
v_call: TRBV6-6
clone_size: NA
cdr3_aa: CASSIQAEQYF

j_call: TRBJ2-7
v_call: TRBV11-2
clone_size: NA
cdr3_aa: CASSLQQGDSYEQYF

j_call: TRBJ2-1
v_call: TRBV7-9
clone_size: NA
cdr3_aa: CASSLVMGATYNEQFF

j_call: TRBJ1-5
v_call: TRBV27
clone_size: NA
cdr3_aa: CASSLLQGLQPQHF

j_call: TRBJ2-6
v_call: TRBV21-1
clone_size: NA
cdr3_aa: CASSKAGVLPSGANVLTF

j_call: TRBJ2-1
v_call: TRBV5-1
clone_size: NA
cdr3_aa: CASAPGGLYNEQFF

j_call: TRBJ2-1
v_call: TRBV29-1
clone_size: NA
cdr3_aa: CSFRDRHDEQFF

j_call: TRBJ2-7
v_call: TRBV28
clone_size: NA
cdr3_aa: CASSLSQGAVYEQYF

j_call: TRBJ2-7
v_call: TRBV6-2/TRBV6-3
clone_size: NA
cdr3_aa: CASSYGTASNPYEQYF

j_call: TRBJ2-7
v_call: TRBV4-3
clone_size: NA
cdr3_aa: CASSYRDRGPYEQYF